This T cell receptor (beta chain) was found in a study of cytomegalovirus exposure and HLA in healthy donors. Study information: HLA-typed donors were the source of approximately 85 million unique TCRs, which an early data release held. General study findings and limits: Usually a TCR sequence was rare, but some public TCRs were found in many donors. Some V segments, TRBV6-2 and TRBV6-3 among them, were indistinguishable and were therefore excluded. Later analysis showed TCR association rates varying by HLA locus, highest for DRB1 and lowest for HLA-C.

PCR primers comprised 60 Vbeta and 13 Jbeta primers. Measured with immunoSEQ multiplex PCR; TCRdb has only the in-frame clones, and not every one. This repertoire shows some 110,000 clones, about 59% found once; its top ten account for 9.5%. The V segment lost 4 bases and the J segment 0 bases; nucleotides outside the gene matches: 2. CDR1 MGHDK and CDR2 SYGVNS come from the germline V gene. The length of the CDR3 is 15 residues. As concerns this clone: Its antigen is undetermined.

The specimen sequenced was PBMCs. The chain couples TRBV25-1 to TRBJ1-1; TRBD1 matches 10 bases. The source of this sequence is a woman between 40 and 50 years old in good health and CMV-seropositive. This chain's CDR3 is CASSGTGGLNTEAFF. CDR3 nucleotides: TGTGCCAGCAGTGGGACAGGGGGTTTGAACACTGAAGCTTTCTTT.